A single T cell receptor (beta chain) is shown here with its context. Antigen specificity is unknown. These data come from a study of graft-versus-host responses after intestinal transplantation. Study findings and constraints: Some GvH clones were seen earlier in gut or blood, suggesting intestinal origin. Levels of circulating GvH clones at their peak were associated with early post-transplant HvG declines.

Trimming pared 5 bases from V and 7 bases from J, leaving 8 bases between. The CDR3 runs 12 residues. Germline V gene sequence: CDR1 SGHTA, CDR2 FQGNSA. TCRdb keeps only in-frame clones here, not all; method: immunoSEQ multiplex PCR. The table lists 25,000 to 35,000 clones, 87% of them singletons. The clonotype comes from a human patient who received an intestinal transplant, so some T cells may come from the graft donor. The sequencing here drew on PBMCs, taken about 420 days after intestinal transplantation. J is TRBJ2-2 and V is TRBV7-2; D possibly corresponds to TRBD2 (6 bases). The CDR3 nucleotides are TGTGCCAGCAGCCGGGGAGGCGGGGAGCTGTTTTTT. This codes for CASSRGGGELFF. The whole variable domain, remainder taken from reference TRBV7-2 and TRBJ2-2, is GAGVSQSPSNKVTEKGKDVELRCDPISGHTALYWYRQSLGQGLEFLIYFQGNSAPDKSGLPSDRFSAERTGGSVSTLTIQRTQQEDSAVYLCASSRGGGELFFGEGSRLTVL.